This T cell receptor (beta chain) is from a study of T cells in Graves' hyperthyroidism and ophthalmopathy. Study observations and caveats: Ophthalmopathy stood apart from stable hyperthyroidism in a 13 V-J model. Most thyroid clonotypes expanded above 0.001 appeared in blood too.

RNA transcripts yielded amplified TCR beta CDR3 regions. HTBI primers were employed in a first-round RT-PCR of the TCR CDR3. TCRdb called the multiplex PCR reads again in MiXCR, with one record for every CDR3 protein. The sample records fewer than 700,000 distinct CDR3 sequences, roughly a sixth being singletons. Germline CDR1 is SGHDT and CDR2 is YYEEEE. V dropped 0 bases and J dropped 4; count of bases not matched to a gene: 2. The CDR3 covers 15 residues. This clonotype was counted many times. Antigen specificity is unknown. Ophthalmopathy cases met thresholds of Clinical Activity Score at least 3, NOSPECS grade at least 4 and duration under 3 months. Patients with uncontrolled infections, other autoimmune diseases, pregnancy or lactation were excluded.

The specimen was blood. The J gene is TRBJ2-3, the V gene TRBV5-6; 10 bases line up with TRBD1. This TCR was sampled from a woman aged 18 to 35 with Graves' ophthalmopathy. CDR3 nucleotide sequence: TGTGCCAGCAGCTTGGCTGGACAGGGGGCAGATACGCAGTATTTT. Residues: CASSLAGQGADTQYF.